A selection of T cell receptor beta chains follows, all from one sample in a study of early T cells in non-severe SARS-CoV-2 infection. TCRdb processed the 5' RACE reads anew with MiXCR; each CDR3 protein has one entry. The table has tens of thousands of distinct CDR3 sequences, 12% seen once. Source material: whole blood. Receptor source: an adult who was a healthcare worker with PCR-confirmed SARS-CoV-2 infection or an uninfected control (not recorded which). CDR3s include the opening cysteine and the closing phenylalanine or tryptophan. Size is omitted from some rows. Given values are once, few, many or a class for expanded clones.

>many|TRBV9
CASSPWSSGAYEQYF
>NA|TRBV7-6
CASSLALGFEQYF
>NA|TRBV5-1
CASSLDPIRDSGNTIYF
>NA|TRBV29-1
CSVAHTEAFF
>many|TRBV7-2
CASSLGYTGELFF
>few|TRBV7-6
CASSLRYRGTGEQYF
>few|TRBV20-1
CSAPTGTPYEQYF
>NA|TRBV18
CVSSRQGHEQYF
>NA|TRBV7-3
CASSHGLAGNTGELFF
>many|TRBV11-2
CASSLALGTSGTDTQYF
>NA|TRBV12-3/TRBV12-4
CASRSNLLYGYTF
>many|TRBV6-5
CASSKARTAWDEQFF
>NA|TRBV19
CASSMVGRQETQYF
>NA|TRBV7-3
CASSLSSHNEQFF
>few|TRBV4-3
CASSPQLDPTNEQFF
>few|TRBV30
CAWSLGLAGIEQFF
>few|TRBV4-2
CASSQNAHEQFF
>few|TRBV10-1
CASSESRADEKLFF
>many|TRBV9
CASSLGTGYNEQFF
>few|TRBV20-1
CSAQQRNYGYTF
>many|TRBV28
CASSFRTGAYEQYF
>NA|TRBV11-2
CASSLEAGASTGELFF
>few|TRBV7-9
CASSHRDSNQPQHF
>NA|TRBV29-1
CSVEPPEQFF
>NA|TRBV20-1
CSARGTAYEQYF
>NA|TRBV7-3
CASSLRERTEVFF
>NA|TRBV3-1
CASSQDHNRVNIQYF
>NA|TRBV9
CASSASGEQYF
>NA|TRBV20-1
CSPKGTVNEQFF
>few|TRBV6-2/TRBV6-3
CASSDGGGLEAFF
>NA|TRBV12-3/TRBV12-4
CASSFDGDPYNSPLHF
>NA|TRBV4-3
CASSQVLSTAAANYGYTF
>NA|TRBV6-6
CASSYSTGEGQPQHF
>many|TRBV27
CASSHRAGTDTQYF
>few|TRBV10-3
CAIRGRLAGERNEQFF
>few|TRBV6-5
CASSYSMGGNEQYF
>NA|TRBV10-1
CASSDGGMGISPLHF
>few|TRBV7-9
CASSPSVHTEAFF
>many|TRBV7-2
CASSPLLSSDEQFF
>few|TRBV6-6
CASSYEGGGQYF
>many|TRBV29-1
CSVEPSGREQETQYF
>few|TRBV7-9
CASSLAGTSHHEQFF
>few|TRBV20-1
CSARDLGQGTGNTIYF
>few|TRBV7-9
CASSSYPITGVAEAFF
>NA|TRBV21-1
CASSYWGRVADTQYF
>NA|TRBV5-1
CASSSPDRGEGKLFF
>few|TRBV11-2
CASSSREQYF
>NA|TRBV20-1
CSAEEGYEQYF
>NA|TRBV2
CASGDRGLVPLEWTDTQYF